This T cell receptor beta chain stems from a study of blood T cells in healthy people across ages. Study-level results: Estimates based on one million T cells were treated as lower bounds. Comparison with aged donors showed that long-lived donors had more naive CD4+ cells and higher diversity.

From germline, CDR1 is MNHEY and CDR2 SVGEGT. The CDR3 runs 12 residues. The germline V and J ends were trimmed by 5 bases and 3 bases, with 8 bases remaining between them. A word on this clonotype: Antigen: not known.

Then a second PCR, running about 6 to 11 cycles, was carried out with a sample-barcoded 5' primer and a J-beta primer mix. Sequencing yielded, for each sample, at least 2.5 million paired-end reads carrying CDR3. TCRdb fed the 5' RACE reads into MiXCR, producing one record per CDR3 protein. The sample lists about 680,000 distinct CDR3 sequences; about 52% were seen once. The source is a woman aged 55-75 years in good health. The rearrangement uses TRBV6-2 or TRBV6-3 and TRBJ2-7, with D hard to call. Material for sequencing was blood. The CDR3: CASSALDYEQYF. In DNA, the CDR3 is TGTGCCAGCAGTGCACTTGACTACGAGCAGTACTTC.